This TCR beta chain was captured in a study of blood T cell repertoires in COVID-19 (dated by TCRdb to about 2020). Concerning the study at large: Samples covering the acute and convalescent phases of COVID-19 were provided by collaborators in the United States, Italy and Spain. The prospective study material was composed of cDNA or gDNA derived from T cells, B-cell-depleted T cells, or PBMCs. Deeply sampled blood TCRbeta repertoires from subjects exposed to, actively infected with, or recovered from COVID-19 were included in the dataset. The repertoires were released in a freely available public database meant as a resource for research on the immune response to SARS-CoV-2. Samples were obtained from the ongoing ImmuneRACE study (first 160 participants) and from 1,254 subjects provided by 6 global collaborators. Nearly every sample came with metadata listing a de-identified subject ID, COVID-19 status, age in years and sex. Where available, HLA class I and class II types were taken from metadata supplied by the sample provider and were not determined by assay-based typing.

Whole blood was collected in K2EDTA tubes by collaborating institutions according to the institutions' own protocols. For TCRbeta analysis, collaborator samples were shipped as frozen whole blood, as isolated PBMCs, or as DNA extracted from either sample type. Worth noting for this clone: Its antigen has not been determined. Base qualities are not provided; no much larger clone lies one nucleotide away.

The germline V gene yields MDHEN for CDR1 and SYDVKM for CDR2. CDR3 length: 15 amino acids, cysteine to phenylalanine. The CDR3 DNA has 45 bases and is translated from base 1. Here V drops 8 bases and J drops 4 bases, and the junction holds 9 bases not matched to any gene. TCRbeta CDR3 regions were amplified from genomic DNA by means of the immunoSEQ Assay, a bias-controlled multiplex PCR. The source study handled its data this way. Nucleated cell counts per sample were estimated from amplification of reference gene primers within the assay. To quantify the absolute abundance of each unique TCRbeta CDR3 rearrangement, sequence reads were collapsed and filtered. Productive Simpson clonality was computed per sample as the square root of Simpson's diversity index over productive rearrangements. The source is immuneACCESS, and TCRdb retained only in-frame sequences with V and J called. Part of the clones is not carried over; for the studies checked, unresolved V genes explain less than half of this, and the remainder is unexplained. That table supplies the V and J calls and clone size; D and trimming were determined from the DNA. The sample table holds about 160,000 clones, of which approximately 92% were seen once. Of the sample, roughly 5% is held by the ten largest clones.

Summary of the overall study and its limitations: The amount of clinical and demographic metadata varied by source and participant and was provided uncurated.

The sequence derives from a woman aged 45-65 years with acute or convalescent COVID-19. The V gene is TRBV28 and the J gene is TRBJ2-3, and 10 bases in between align with TRBD1. The sample comprised peripheral blood. The CDR3 reads CASSGRQGAADTQYF. Read as DNA, the sequence is TGTGCCAGCTCGGGCCGACAGGGGGCAGCAGATACGCAGTATTTT.